The clone carrying this T cell receptor (beta chain) was observed at least ten times. The antigen is undetermined. Germline CDR1 is SSHAT and CDR2 is FNYEAQ (reference sequence). The J segment lost 9 bases and the V segment lost 5 bases, leaving 9 bases of the junction unmatched. The CDR3 sequence is 14 residues long. The source of the sample is a study of identical twins. MiXCR, applied by TCRdb to the 5' RACE reads, yields one record per CDR3 protein. The sample has about 150,000 distinct CDR3 sequences, 3% to 4% seen once. General study points: Rather than following the same donors, the conclusions depended on cross-sectional statistical analysis. Models, which agreed with sharing between unrelated individuals, nonetheless underestimated the out-of-frame TCR alpha sharing seen in monozygotic twins. Out-of-frame beta chain sequences displayed weaker excess sharing between twins. Part of the zero-insertion signal could reflect confounding by invariant MAIT and iNKT cells.

The receptor was isolated from a man younger than 35 in good health. Source material: memory T cells sorted from blood. The V and J genes are TRBV7-7 and TRBJ2-1; TRBD1 aligns across 8 bases. Written as DNA, the CDR3 is TGTGCCAGCAGCAGTAACCAGGGGGCTGGTGAGCAGTTCTTC. Protein: CASSSNQGAGEQFF.